A single sample is the source of the 28 T cell receptor beta chains below, sequenced in a study of cytomegalovirus exposure and HLA in healthy donors. 13 Jbeta primers and 60 Vbeta primers were used for the PCR. Some clones are missing from TCRdb's copy, which holds only in-frame ones; the method was immunoSEQ multiplex PCR. The sample holds roughly 200,000 clones, under 85% seen once. Sample: PBMCs. Receptors originate from a man aged 45 to 65 in good health and CMV-seronegative.

The chain combines TRBV5-6 with TRBJ1-5; possible D gene TRBD1, 5 bases. Trimming took off 1 base at V and 3 bases at J, with 14 bases between the two ends. The germline V gene encodes CDR1 SGHDT and CDR2 YYEEEE. CDR3 size: 16 residues. The CDR3 protein is CASSLRVWGANQPQHF. The DNA for the CDR3 is TGTGCCAGCAGCTTGAGGGTTTGGGGCGCCAATCAGCCCCAGCATTTT.

V and J are TRBV10-1 and TRBJ2-2, with D uncertain. Germline-derived CDR1 and CDR2 are WNHNN and SYGVQD (reference sequence). The CDR3 totals 11 residues. V was pared by 6 bases and J by 4 bases, with 3 bases between. The CDR3 region is CASRLTGELFF. Here the CDR3 DNA reads TGCGCCAGCAGACTCACCGGGGAGCTGTTTTTT.

This chain joins TRBV7-8 and TRBJ2-1; possible D gene TRBD2, 5 bases. Germline CDR1 and CDR2: SGHVS and FQNEAQ. The length of the CDR3 is 16 residues. V was clipped by 1 base and J by 1 base, with 11 bases between them. The CDR3 sequence is CASSLEVARSYNEQFF. For the CDR3, the DNA is TGTGCCAGCAGCTTAGAGGTAGCGAGGTCCTACAATGAGCAGTTCTTC.

The V call is TRBV30, the J call TRBJ2-3, with 8 bases aligning to TRBD2. Germline trimming cut 2 bases from V and 1 base from J; bases unmatched to any gene: 8. The CDR3 sequence is 16 residues long. Germline V gene sequence: CDR1 GTSNPN, CDR2 SVGIG (reference sequence). CDR3 in amino acids: CAWSLGSGRGTDTQYF. The DNA of the CDR3 is TGTGCCTGGAGTCTCGGGAGCGGGAGAGGCACAGATACGCAGTATTTT.

V usage is TRBV27 and J usage is TRBJ2-3; D might be TRBD2 (5 bases). The CDR3 is made up of 15 amino acids. Germline values: CDR1 MNHEY, CDR2 SMNVEV (reference sequence). The V end was cut by 0 bases, the J end by 2 bases, with 9 bases between. The CDR3 protein is CASSLSRVPTDTQYF. The CDR3 coding sequence is TGTGCCAGCAGTTTATCGAGGGTTCCCACAGATACGCAGTATTTT.

The gene calls are TRBV7-2 and TRBJ2-7; TRBD1 might be the D (6 bases). The germline V gene has CDR1 SGHTA and CDR2 FQGNSA. This CDR3 is 15 amino acids long. The V gene lost 3 bases and the J gene lost 0 bases, with 12 bases spanning the gap. For the CDR3, the DNA is TGTGCCAGCAGCTTGTCGACAGGAAACTCCTACGAGCAGTACTTC. Protein sequence: CASSLSTGNSYEQYF.

The V gene is TRBV19, the J gene TRBJ2-1; 13 bases match TRBD2. This CDR3 contains 18 residues. V gave up 4 bases and J gave up 0 bases; unmatched junction bases: 6. From germline, CDR1 is LNHDA and CDR2 SQIVND (reference sequence). CDR3 sequence: CASSKGLAGVGSYNEQFF. The CDR3 coding sequence is TGTGCCAGTAGTAAAGGACTAGCGGGAGTGGGCTCCTACAATGAGCAGTTCTTC.

The chain is built from TRBV5-1 and TRBJ2-1; no clear D. The CDR3 contains 14 residues. CDR1 is SGHRS, CDR2 YFSETQ, per germline. V gave up 2 bases and J gave up 3 bases, with 9 bases separating them. Here the CDR3 reads CASSLNRNYNEQFF. CDR3 coding DNA: TGCGCCAGCAGCTTAAACAGAAACTACAATGAGCAGTTCTTC.

The chain combines TRBV5-6 with TRBJ2-5; TRBD1 matches at 7 bases. CDR3 size: 16 residues. Trimming took 4 bases from V and 8 from J; bases not matched to a gene: 17. The germline gives CDR1 SGHDT, CDR2 YYEEEE. The CDR3 reads CASSTYTGVLSLTQYF. In nucleotides, the CDR3 is TGTGCCAGCAGCACCTATACAGGGGTCCTATCCCTAACCCAGTACTTC.

The chain employs TRBV6-4 and TRBJ2-2, with TRBD2 matching over 8 bases. The CDR3 sequence is 19 residues long. Losses at the gene ends were 6 bases for V and 4 bases for J; bases not matched to a gene: 19. Looked up from germline, CDR1 is MRHNA and CDR2 is SNTAGT. The CDR3 coding sequence is TGTGCCAGCAGGCCGAAGGGGGGGGGTAGCGGGACGGTCACCGGGGAGCTGTTTTTT. Translation: CASRPKGGGSGTVTGELFF.

On this clone: The same CDR3 also results from other DNA sequences found in this sample. The chain uses TRBV15 and TRBJ2-7; 11 bases are a match to TRBD1. Germline CDR1 reads LNHNV; CDR2 reads YYDKDF (reference sequence). V lost 3 bases and J lost 4; bases outside the gene matches: 5. The CDR3 spans 15 residues. CDR3 residues: CATSREGQGGYEQYF. The CDR3 DNA reads as TGTGCCACCAGCAGGGAGGGACAGGGGGGTTACGAGCAGTACTTC.

This chain links TRBV28 with TRBJ2-5; D perhaps matches TRBD2 (5 bases). The J call may be wrong; the DNA end is better matched by TRBJ2-7. The CDR3 runs 13 residues. Germline V gene sequence: CDR1 MDHEN, CDR2 SYDVKM. CDR3 region: CASSLGLPPEQYF. CDR3 nucleotide sequence: TGTGCCAGCAGTTTAGGACTGCCACCCGAGCAGTACTTC.

The rearrangement links TRBV11-2 to TRBJ2-3, with 9 bases fitting TRBD2. Germline V gene data show CDR1 as SGHAT and CDR2 as FQNNGV. J gave up 4 bases and V 5 bases, and 16 bases lay outside the gene matches. The CDR3 totals 18 residues. CDR3 in amino acids: CASSLKLQRGLAADTQYF. CDR3 DNA: TGTGCCAGCAGCCTCAAACTCCAAAGGGGACTAGCTGCAGATACGCAGTATTTT.

The chain couples TRBV6-6 to TRBJ1-1; 9 bases line up with TRBD1. V shed 4 bases, J shed 1 base, and the junction held 1 base outside the gene matches. CDR1 MNHNY and CDR2 SVGAGI come from the germline V gene (reference sequence). The CDR3 covers 14 residues. The CDR3: CASSSGQGNTEAFF. The CDR3 DNA is TGTGCCAGCAGTTCGGGACAGGGGAACACTGAAGCTTTCTTT.

The J gene is TRBJ2-4, the V gene TRBV5-4; 13 bases are shared with TRBD2. V gave up 0 bases and J gave up 1 base; unmatched junction bases: 4. In germline, CDR1 is SGHNT, CDR2 YYREEE (reference sequence). The CDR3 totals 18 residues. The CDR3 DNA reads TGTGCCAGCAGCTTGGGGACTAGCGGGAGAGGGGCCAAAAACATTCAGTACTTC. Translating gives CASSLGTSGRGAKNIQYF.

The sample holds a few counts of this clone. The J gene is TRBJ2-2, the V gene TRBV27; 9 nucleotides agree with TRBD1. CDR3 size: 16 residues. V shed 3 bases and J 5 bases; nucleotides not matched to a gene: 7. Germline V gene lookup returns CDR1 MNHEY and CDR2 SMNVEV (reference sequence). The CDR3 region is CASSLGTGRGTGELFF. In nucleotides, the CDR3 is TGTGCCAGCAGTTTGGGGACAGGGCGGGGGACCGGGGAGCTGTTTTTT.

The chain carries TRBV27 and TRBJ2-6; tentatively, D is TRBD2 (6 bases). The germline CDR1 and CDR2 sequences are MNHEY and SMNVEV (reference sequence). V was cut by 4 bases and J by 0 bases, with 13 bases left in between. This CDR3 is 17 amino acids long. The CDR3 is CASSWGDPDSGANVLTF. CDR3 in DNA: TGTGCCAGCAGTTGGGGGGATCCCGACTCTGGGGCCAACGTCCTGACTTTC. The variable domain in full, with the rest retrieved from reference TRBV27 and TRBJ2-6, is EAQVTQNPRYLITVTGKKLTVTCSQNMNHEYMSWYRQDPGLGLRQIYYSMNVEVTDKGDVPEGYKVSRKEKRNFPLILESPSPNQTSLYFCASSWGDPDSGANVLTFGAGSRLTVL.

This chain connects TRBV6-5 to TRBJ2-7, with unresolved D. The V end lost 4 bases, the J end lost 3 bases, and 10 bases lay between the germline ends. The CDR3 is made up of 13 amino acids. CDR1 and CDR2 (germline): MNHEY, SVGAGI. The CDR3 region is CASSSPWSYEQYF. CDR3 DNA: TGTGCCAGCAGTTCCCCGTGGAGCTACGAGCAGTACTTC.

This clone showed up just a few times. The V and J genes are TRBV19 and TRBJ2-7, with a weak D call TRBD1 (6 bases). Germline CDR1 reads LNHDA; CDR2 reads SQIVND (reference sequence). Trimming shortened V by 5 bases and J by 9 bases, and 17 bases separated the two germline ends. CDR3 length: 13 amino acids. The DNA of the CDR3 is TGTGCCAGTAGTCCAGGACAGTCATCGGCGCAGTACTTC. This sequence encodes CASSPGQSSAQYF.

This chain uses TRBV5-1 with TRBJ2-7; 14 nucleotides match TRBD2. CDR3 length: 14 residues. Germline CDR1 SGHRS, CDR2 YFSETQ. J was trimmed by 1 base and V by 7 bases; bases with no gene match: 1. Here the CDR3 DNA reads TGCGCCAGCGGGACTAGCGGGGGTTCCTACGAGCAGTACTTC. Translating gives CASGTSGGSYEQYF.

The chain recombines TRBV14 with TRBJ1-2, with D unresolved. Germline V gives CDR1 SGHDN, CDR2 FVKESK. The CDR3 extends over 17 amino acids. Trimming took off 1 base at V and 1 base at J, with 16 bases between the two ends. The CDR3 DNA follows: TGTGCCAGCAGCCAAGCCGACGGCGGTCGGAGTAACTATGGCTACACCTTC. Translation: CASSQADGGRSNYGYTF. Variable domain in full (rest from reference TRBV14 and TRBJ1-2): EAGVTQFPSHSVIEKGQTVTLRCDPISGHDNLYWYRRVMGKEIKFLLHFVKESKQDESGMPNNRFLAERTGGTYSTLKVQPAELEDSGVYFCASSQADGGRSNYGYTFGSGTRLTVV.

The chain uses TRBV27 and TRBJ2-7; 9 bases line up with TRBD1. From germline, CDR1 is MNHEY and CDR2 SMNVEV (reference sequence). V trimming: 7 bases; J trimming: 5 bases; junction bases outside the gene matches: 9. The CDR3 is 14 amino acids. CDR3 bases: TGTGCCAGCACCTCCGGGACAGGGATCCACGAGCAGTACTTC. As protein: CASTSGTGIHEQYF.

V gene TRBV27 combines with J gene TRBJ2-7, with D tentatively TRBD2 (5 bases). The V gene lost 5 bases and the J gene lost 2 bases, with 10 bases spanning the gap. The CDR3 totals 13 residues. The germline gives CDR1 MNHEY, CDR2 SMNVEV (reference sequence). The chain's CDR3 is CASSLPGTYEQYF. The CDR3 coding sequence is TGTGCCAGCAGTCTCCCGGGGACCTACGAGCAGTACTTC.

This clone occurred a few times. The chain couples TRBV6-6 to TRBJ2-5, with a tentative D call TRBD1 (5 bases). V lost 0 bases and J 5 bases, leaving 13 bases between the germline ends. CDR1 MNHNY and CDR2 SVGAGI come from the germline V gene (reference sequence). CDR3 size: 15 residues. CDR3 DNA: TGTGCCAGCAGTTACTCCGGCGCAGGGTGGGAGACCCAGTACTTC. This gives the protein CASSYSGAGWETQYF.

The chain combines TRBV5-1 with TRBJ2-7; weak D call: TRBD2 (6 bases). Germline assignment: CDR1 SGHRS and CDR2 YFSETQ. Trimming pared 0 bases from V and 2 bases from J, leaving 9 bases between. This CDR3 is 14 amino acids long. The CDR3 spells CASSLEGEAYEQYF. The CDR3 DNA reads as TGCGCCAGCAGCTTGGAAGGGGAGGCCTACGAGCAGTACTTC.

The V call is TRBV6-5, the J call TRBJ1-2; TRBD1 aligns across 7 bases. The V gene's germline CDR1 is MNHEY and CDR2 SVGAGI. The CDR3 consists of 14 residues. V shed 2 bases, J shed 6 bases, and the junction held 6 bases outside the gene matches. The CDR3 loop reads CASSYDRARDGYTF. CDR3 coding DNA: TGTGCCAGCAGTTACGACAGGGCCAGAGATGGCTACACCTTC.

About this clone: The same CDR3 can be traced to other DNA sequences in this sample. The genes are TRBV7-9 and TRBJ2-3; tentative D call: TRBD1 (6 bases). The CDR3 is made up of 12 amino acids. With 5 bases removed from V and 6 bases from J, the gap between germline ends came to 9 bases. Germline values: CDR1 SEHNR, CDR2 FQNEAQ (reference sequence). CDR3: CASSLQGDTQYF. The CDR3 nucleotides read TGTGCCAGCAGCCTTCAGGGGGATACGCAGTATTTT.

With respect to this clone: Other nucleotide sequences in the sample specify the same CDR3. The chain recombines TRBV27 with TRBJ1-1; D unresolved. CDR3 length: 13 residues. Trimming cost V 2 bases and J 2 bases, with 6 bases left between them. CDR1 and CDR2 (germline): MNHEY, SMNVEV (reference sequence). The CDR3 spells CASSLSRNTEAFF. In DNA form, the CDR3 reads TGTGCCAGCAGTTTAAGTAGAAACACTGAAGCTTTCTTT.